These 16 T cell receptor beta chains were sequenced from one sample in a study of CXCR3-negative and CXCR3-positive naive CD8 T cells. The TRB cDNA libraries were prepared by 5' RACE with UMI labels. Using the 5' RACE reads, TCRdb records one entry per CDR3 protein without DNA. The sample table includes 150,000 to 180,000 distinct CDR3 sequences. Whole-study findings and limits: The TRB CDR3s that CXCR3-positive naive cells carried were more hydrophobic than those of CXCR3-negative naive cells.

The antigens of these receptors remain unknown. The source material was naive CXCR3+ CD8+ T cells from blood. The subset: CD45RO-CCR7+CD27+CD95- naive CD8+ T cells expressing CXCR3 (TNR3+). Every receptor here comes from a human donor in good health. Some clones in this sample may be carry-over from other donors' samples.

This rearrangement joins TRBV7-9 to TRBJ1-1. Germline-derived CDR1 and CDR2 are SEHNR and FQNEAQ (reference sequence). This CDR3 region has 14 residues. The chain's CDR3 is CASSYKGRHNEAFF.

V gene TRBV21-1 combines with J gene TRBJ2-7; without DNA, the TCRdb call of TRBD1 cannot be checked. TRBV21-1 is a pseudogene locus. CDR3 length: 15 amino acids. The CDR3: CASSKAGVDIYEQYF.

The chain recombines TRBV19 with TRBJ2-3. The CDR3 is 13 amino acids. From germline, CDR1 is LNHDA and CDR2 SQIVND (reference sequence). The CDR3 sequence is CASSLVSTDTQYF.

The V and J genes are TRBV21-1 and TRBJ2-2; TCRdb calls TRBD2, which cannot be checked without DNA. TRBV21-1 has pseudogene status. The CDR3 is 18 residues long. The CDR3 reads CASSKEGPRGRGTGELFF.

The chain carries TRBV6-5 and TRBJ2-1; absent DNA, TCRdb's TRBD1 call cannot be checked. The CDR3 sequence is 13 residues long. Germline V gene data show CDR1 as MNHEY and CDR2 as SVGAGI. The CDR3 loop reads CSSRDRNGNEQFF.

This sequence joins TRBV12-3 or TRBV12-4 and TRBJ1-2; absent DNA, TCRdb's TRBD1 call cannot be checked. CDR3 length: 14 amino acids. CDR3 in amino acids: CASSLAGAAYGYTF.

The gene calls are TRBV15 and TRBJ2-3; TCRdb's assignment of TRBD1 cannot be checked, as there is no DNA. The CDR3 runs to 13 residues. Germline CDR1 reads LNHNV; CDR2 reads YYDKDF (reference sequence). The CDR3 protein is CATSRGGEDTQYF.

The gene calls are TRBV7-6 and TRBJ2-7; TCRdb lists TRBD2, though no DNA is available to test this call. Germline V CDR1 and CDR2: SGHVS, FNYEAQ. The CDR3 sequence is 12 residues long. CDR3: CASQGLDYEQYF.

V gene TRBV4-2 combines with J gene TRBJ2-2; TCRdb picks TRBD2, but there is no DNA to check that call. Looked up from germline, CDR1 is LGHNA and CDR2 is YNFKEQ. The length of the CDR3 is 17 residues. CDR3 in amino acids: CASSQAMGLANTGELFF.

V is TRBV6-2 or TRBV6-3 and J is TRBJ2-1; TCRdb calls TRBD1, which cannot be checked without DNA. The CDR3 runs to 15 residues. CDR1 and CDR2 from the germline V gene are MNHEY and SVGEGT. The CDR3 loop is CASSYLQGSYNEQFF.

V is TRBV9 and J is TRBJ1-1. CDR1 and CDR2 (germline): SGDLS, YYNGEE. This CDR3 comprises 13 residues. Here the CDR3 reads CASSVSGHTEAFF.

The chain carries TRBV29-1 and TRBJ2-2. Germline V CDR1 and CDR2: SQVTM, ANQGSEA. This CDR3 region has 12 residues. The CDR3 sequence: CSVVPVTGELFF.

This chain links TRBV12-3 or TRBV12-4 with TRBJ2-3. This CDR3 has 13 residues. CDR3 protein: CASSFGVTDTQYF.

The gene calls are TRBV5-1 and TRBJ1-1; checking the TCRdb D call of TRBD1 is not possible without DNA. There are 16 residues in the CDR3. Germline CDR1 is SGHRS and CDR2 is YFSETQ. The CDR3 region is CASSLQLRDRDTEAFF.

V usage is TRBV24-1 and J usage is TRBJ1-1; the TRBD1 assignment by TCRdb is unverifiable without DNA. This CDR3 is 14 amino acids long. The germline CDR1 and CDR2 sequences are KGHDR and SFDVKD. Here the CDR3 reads CATSDSGQNTEAFF.

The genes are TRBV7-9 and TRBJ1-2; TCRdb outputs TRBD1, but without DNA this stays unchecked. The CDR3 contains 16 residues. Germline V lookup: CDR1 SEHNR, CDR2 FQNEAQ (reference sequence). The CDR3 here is CASSLLMGARNYGYTF. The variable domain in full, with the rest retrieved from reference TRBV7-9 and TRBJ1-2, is DTGVSQNPRHKITKRGQNVTFRCDPISEHNRLYWYRQTLGQGPEFLTYFQNEAQLEKSRLLSDRFSAERPKGSFSTLEIQRTEQGDSAMYLCASSLLMGARNYGYTFGSGTRLTVV.